Listed below are T cell receptor beta chains from one sample, sequenced in a study of T-cell memory formation after mild COVID-19. MiXCR, applied by TCRdb to the 5' RACE reads, yields one record per CDR3 protein. This table holds about 250,000 distinct CDR3 sequences, roughly 15% found once. Specimen: PBMCs or a T cell subset sorted from them (not recorded which). These receptors originate from an adult woman who had mild COVID-19 (a few samples of this study predate the infection). Cell type and time point are not known. The CDR3 runs from the conserved cysteine through the conserved F or W. Fields, in order: V gene, clone size, J gene, D gene, CDR3 length, CDR3 DNA, CDR3 protein. The D gene is left open where the match is weak. For some rows the clone size is stated as once, few or many, or as a class when expanded; others skip it.

TRBV7-9	few	TRBJ1-3	NA	17	TGTGCCAGCAGCTTAGGCGTGGCCTCCTCTTCTGGAAACACCATATATTTT	CASSLGVASSSGNTIYF
TRBV20-1	NA	TRBJ2-3	TRBD2	14	TGCAGTGTCCAGCGGGGCCCTAGCACAGATACGCAGTATTTT	CSVQRGPSTDTQYF
TRBV5-6	many	TRBJ1-5	TRBD1	15	TGTGCCAGCAGCCTTTGGGACAGGTACAATCAGCCCCAGCATTTT	CASSLWDRYNQPQHF
TRBV20-1	few	TRBJ2-7	NA	17	TGCAGTGCTAGTAGCAGGACGGCCGGGACTTTCGGGCTCGAGCAGTACTTC	CSASSRTAGTFGLEQYF
TRBV7-2	NA	TRBJ2-1	TRBD1	13	TGTGCCAGCAGCAAGGGACAGTCGGATGAGCAGTTCTTC	CASSKGQSDEQFF
TRBV11-2	NA	TRBJ2-1	NA	17	TGTGCCAGCAGCTTTCCTCATCGACAGAGTGGCTACAATGAGCAGTTCTTC	CASSFPHRQSGYNEQFF
TRBV9	few	TRBJ1-4	NA	15	TGTGCCAGCAGCGTAGCGGGAGGGAACGGAGAAAAACTGTTTTTT	CASSVAGGNGEKLFF
TRBV7-2	once	TRBJ2-1	NA	12	TGTGCCAGCGAAAGAGGGACGGGTGAGCAGTTCTTC	CASERGTGEQFF
TRBV18	few	TRBJ1-1	NA	15	TGTGCCAGCTCACCGGAGTGGCTAGTTAGCACTGAAGCTTTCTTT	CASSPEWLVSTEAFF
TRBV30	many	TRBJ2-7	TRBD1	15	TGTGCCTGGAAAAATTTCGGGACAGGGGTCTACGAGCAGTACTTC	CAWKNFGTGVYEQYF
TRBV12-3/TRBV12-4	few	TRBJ1-4	TRBD1	13	TGTGCCAGCAGGGGCACAGGGGGGGAAAAACTGTTTTTT	CASRGTGGEKLFF
TRBV15	NA	TRBJ2-7	NA	16	TGTGCCACCAGCAGAGTAGGAGGAGCCAGCTCCTACGAGCAGTACTTC	CATSRVGGASSYEQYF
TRBV24-1	few	TRBJ1-2	NA	11	TGTGCCACCAGTGATTTGCGGGTCTACACCTTC	CATSDLRVYTF
TRBV12-3/TRBV12-4	few	TRBJ1-1	NA	13	TGTGCCAGCAGCCCCTGGGACTCTTCTGAAGCTTTCTTT	CASSPWDSSEAFF
TRBV14	few	TRBJ2-7	TRBD2	19	TGTGCCAGCAGCCAAGGGTACAGTAGTGCGGGAGTACCCGACTACGAGCAGTACTTC	CASSQGYSSAGVPDYEQYF
TRBV6-1	few	TRBJ1-2	TRBD1	16	TGTGCCAGCAGTGCCTTAGGGCAGGGGGCTTTCTATGGCTACACCTTC	CASSALGQGAFYGYTF
TRBV20-1	few	TRBJ2-7	NA	12	TGCAGTGCCAGAGTCCCCCCCTATGAGCAGTACTTC	CSARVPPYEQYF
TRBV10-3	NA	TRBJ2-1	TRBD2	14	TGTGCCATCGGTTCTAGCGGGTCTTACAATGAGCAGTTCTTC	CAIGSSGSYNEQFF
TRBV7-2	NA	TRBJ2-5	TRBD2	13	TGTGACAGCAGCTCGGGACTAGCTCGGGCCCAGTACTTC	CDSSSGLARAQYF
TRBV4-1	NA	TRBJ2-6	TRBD1	21	TGCGCCAGCAGCCAAGCTCAGGCGCGAGGGGGACAGGGGTCTGGGGCCAACGTCCTGACTTTC	CASSQAQARGGQGSGANVLTF
TRBV15	few	TRBJ2-7	TRBD1	14	TGTGCCACCAGCAGGGGTACAGGGGGTTACGAGCAGTACTTC	CATSRGTGGYEQYF
TRBV18	few	TRBJ1-3	NA	13	TGTGCCAGCTCACCATTTTTGGGTGACACCATATATTTT	CASSPFLGDTIYF
TRBV3-1	NA	TRBJ2-7	TRBD2	15	TGTGCCAGCAGCCAAGGCGCGGGGGGCTCCTACGAGCAGTACTTC	CASSQGAGGSYEQYF
TRBV7-3	NA	TRBJ2-1	TRBD1	15	TGTGCCAGCAGCCGGGACAGGGGGGAATACAATGAGCAGTTCTTC	CASSRDRGEYNEQFF
TRBV7-2	NA	TRBJ2-7	NA	14	TGTGCCAGCAGCTTTTATCATACACTGCCCGAGCAGTACTTC	CASSFYHTLPEQYF
TRBV10-3	few	TRBJ2-7	TRBD1	14	TGTGCCACGGGGGGGGACAGGGGACTCCAACAGCAGTACTTC	CATGGDRGLQQQYF
TRBV9	few	TRBJ2-7	NA	15	TGTGCCAGCAGCCCCTACTGGGGCGATTCCTACGAGCAGTACTTC	CASSPYWGDSYEQYF